This T cell receptor (beta chain) was captured in a study of CD8 T cells in ankylosing spondylitis. The V gene lost 5 bases and the J gene lost 9 bases, with 8 bases spanning the gap. The length of the CDR3 is 11 residues. Germline CDR1 SEHNR, CDR2 FQNEAQ (reference sequence). Study outcomes and limitations: Characteristic, it appeared, of ankylosing spondylitis blood was a TCR beta motif of about eight highly homologous variants.

Only a few counts were recorded for this clonotype. Its antigen is currently unknown. From the 5' RACE reads, TCRdb called clonotypes with MiXCR, one entry per CDR3 protein. This sample has around 300,000 distinct CDR3 sequences; roughly 14% occur once, and the top ten carry approximately 1%. Input material: blood, either unsorted or a sorted T cell fraction (not recorded which). This chain joins TRBV7-9 and TRBJ2-1; D uncertain. This clonotype was obtained from a male donor with ankylosing spondylitis or in good health (not recorded which). The CDR3 is CASSLTVEQFF. The CDR3 DNA sequence: TGTGCCAGCAGCCTGACGGTTGAGCAGTTCTTC.